A selection of T cell receptor beta chains follows, all from one sample in a study of T cell responses to AZD1222 COVID-19 vaccine. Sequencing was performed with immunoSEQ multiplex PCR; in TCRdb, only in-frame clones are kept and a portion is missing. The sample has over 150,000 clones, 85% to 95% seen once; the top ten hold more than 0.85%. The sample was peripheral blood, taken 28 days after the second dose of the MenACWY control vaccine. Source of these receptors: an adult who received the MenACWY meningococcal vaccine as a control. Each CDR3 is given with its conserved first and last residue. Fields, in order: D gene, clone size, V gene, J gene, CDR3 protein, CDR3 DNA. The D gene is left open where the match is weak. Only part of the rows carry a size: once, few, many, or a class if the clone is expanded.

NA	NA	TRBV19	TRBJ2-2	CASNLRGSTGELFF	TGTGCCAGTAACTTGAGGGGGAGCACCGGGGAGCTGTTTTTT
TRBD1	NA	TRBV27	TRBJ1-1	CASSKDRGRGKGTEAFF	TGTGCCAGCAGTAAGGACAGGGGGCGCGGAAAGGGCACTGAAGCTTTCTTT
NA	NA	TRBV30	TRBJ1-5	CAWSVQGNQPQHF	TGTGCCTGGAGTGTACAGGGAAATCAGCCCCAGCATTTT
NA	NA	TRBV5-1	TRBJ2-5	CASSLLAQETQYF	TGCGCCAGCAGCCTTCTAGCCCAAGAGACCCAGTACTTC
NA	NA	TRBV7-3	TRBJ1-6	CASSLLGRGENNSPLHF	TGTGCCAGCAGCTTATTGGGCAGGGGCGAGAATAATTCACCCCTCCACTTT
TRBD1	NA	TRBV19	TRBJ1-2	CASRSARGRGGYTF	TGTGCCAGTAGAAGTGCGAGGGGGCGAGGGGGCTACACCTTC
NA	NA	TRBV29-1	TRBJ1-1	CSVEDLGVENAEAFF	TGCAGCGTTGAAGATCTGGGGGTGGAGAACGCTGAAGCTTTCTTT
NA	once	TRBV5-1	TRBJ1-4	CASSLAQNEGAKLFF	TGCGCCAGCAGCTTGGCCCAGAACGAGGGTGCAAAACTGTTTTTT
NA	NA	TRBV2	TRBJ1-2	CASSAGRDGGYTF	TGTGCCAGCAGTGCGGGGAGGGATGGTGGCTACACCTTC
NA	NA	TRBV5-1	TRBJ2-1	CASSLRMPGSYNEQFF	TGCGCCAGCAGCTTGCGAATGCCAGGCTCCTACAATGAGCAGTTCTTC
NA	NA	TRBV7-9	TRBJ1-5	CASSLAKGRGSNQPQHF	TGTGCCAGCAGCCTTGCAAAGGGACGGGGGAGCAATCAGCCCCAGCATTTT
NA	NA	TRBV5-1	TRBJ1-2	CASSFGSPLTNYGYTF	TGCGCCAGCAGCTTCGGCAGCCCACTTACAAACTATGGCTACACCTTC
NA	NA	TRBV5-4	TRBJ1-2	CASSFGGSRSWDYGYTF	TGTGCCAGCAGCTTTGGTGGTAGCAGGAGCTGGGACTATGGCTACACCTTC
NA	NA	TRBV19	TRBJ2-7	CASSIDGGPYEQYF	TGTGCCAGTAGTATAGACGGGGGCCCCTACGAGCAGTACTTC
NA	once	TRBV9	TRBJ2-4	CASSSGPNGIQYF	TGTGCCAGCAGTTCGGGGCCGAATGGGATTCAGTACTTC
NA	once	TRBV7-6	TRBJ1-1	CASSAQAMNTEAFF	TGTGCCAGCAGCGCACAGGCGATGAACACTGAAGCTTTCTTT
NA	NA	TRBV3-1/TRBV3-2	TRBJ2-4	CASSYRAGARSKNIQYF	TGTGCCAGCAGCTACCGGGCGGGGGCCCGTTCCAAAAACATTCAGTACTTC
NA	NA	TRBV4-3	TRBJ1-5	CASSQDLRGHQPQHF	TGCGCCAGCAGCCAAGATCTTAGGGGCCATCAGCCCCAGCATTTT